This TCR beta chain was sequenced in a study of beta chain features in type 1 diabetes. Study-wide results and limits: Type 1 diabetes patients showed a moderate but significant shortening of TCRB CDR3s in all four CD4+ subsets. PCR, the amplification step, might favor shorter templates, equally in patients and controls. Within patients, naive, central memory and Treg TCRB repertoires seemed more similar than within healthy donors.

Staining for CD45RO/CCR7/CD25/CD127/CD95/CD27 allowed sorting of CD4+ naive, central memory, regulatory and stem cell-like memory cells. Germline assignment: CDR1 MNHEY and CDR2 SVGAGI. V was pared by 6 bases and J by 9 bases, with 9 bases between. This CDR3 is built from 12 residues. As regards this clone: The antigen is undetermined.

Every bit of the isolated RNA underwent reverse transcription, so sequencing read expressed TCRB transcripts. Data came from immunoSEQ multiplex PCR; TCRdb stores just in-frame clones and leaves some out. The sample has hundreds of thousands of clones; 11% are singletons. Sequences were obtained from naive CD4+ T cells from blood. The source is a man aged 30 to 45 with type 1 diabetes. The V call is TRBV6-5, the J call TRBJ1-6; no clear D. In DNA, the CDR3 is TGTGCCAGCAGCCTTGGAGTTTCACCCCTCCACTTT. Protein sequence: CASSLGVSPLHF.